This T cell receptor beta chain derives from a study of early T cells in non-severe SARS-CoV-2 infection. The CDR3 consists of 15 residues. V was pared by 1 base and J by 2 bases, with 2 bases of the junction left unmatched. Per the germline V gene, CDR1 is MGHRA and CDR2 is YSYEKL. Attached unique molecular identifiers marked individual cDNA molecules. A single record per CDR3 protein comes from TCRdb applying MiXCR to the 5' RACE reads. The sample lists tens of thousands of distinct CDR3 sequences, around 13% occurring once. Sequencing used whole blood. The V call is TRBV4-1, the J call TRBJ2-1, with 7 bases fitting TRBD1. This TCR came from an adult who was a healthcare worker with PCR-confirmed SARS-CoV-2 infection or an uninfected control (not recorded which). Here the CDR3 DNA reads TGCGCCAGCAGCCAAGGACAGGGTACCTACAATGAGCAGTTCTTC. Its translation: CASSQGQGTYNEQFF.